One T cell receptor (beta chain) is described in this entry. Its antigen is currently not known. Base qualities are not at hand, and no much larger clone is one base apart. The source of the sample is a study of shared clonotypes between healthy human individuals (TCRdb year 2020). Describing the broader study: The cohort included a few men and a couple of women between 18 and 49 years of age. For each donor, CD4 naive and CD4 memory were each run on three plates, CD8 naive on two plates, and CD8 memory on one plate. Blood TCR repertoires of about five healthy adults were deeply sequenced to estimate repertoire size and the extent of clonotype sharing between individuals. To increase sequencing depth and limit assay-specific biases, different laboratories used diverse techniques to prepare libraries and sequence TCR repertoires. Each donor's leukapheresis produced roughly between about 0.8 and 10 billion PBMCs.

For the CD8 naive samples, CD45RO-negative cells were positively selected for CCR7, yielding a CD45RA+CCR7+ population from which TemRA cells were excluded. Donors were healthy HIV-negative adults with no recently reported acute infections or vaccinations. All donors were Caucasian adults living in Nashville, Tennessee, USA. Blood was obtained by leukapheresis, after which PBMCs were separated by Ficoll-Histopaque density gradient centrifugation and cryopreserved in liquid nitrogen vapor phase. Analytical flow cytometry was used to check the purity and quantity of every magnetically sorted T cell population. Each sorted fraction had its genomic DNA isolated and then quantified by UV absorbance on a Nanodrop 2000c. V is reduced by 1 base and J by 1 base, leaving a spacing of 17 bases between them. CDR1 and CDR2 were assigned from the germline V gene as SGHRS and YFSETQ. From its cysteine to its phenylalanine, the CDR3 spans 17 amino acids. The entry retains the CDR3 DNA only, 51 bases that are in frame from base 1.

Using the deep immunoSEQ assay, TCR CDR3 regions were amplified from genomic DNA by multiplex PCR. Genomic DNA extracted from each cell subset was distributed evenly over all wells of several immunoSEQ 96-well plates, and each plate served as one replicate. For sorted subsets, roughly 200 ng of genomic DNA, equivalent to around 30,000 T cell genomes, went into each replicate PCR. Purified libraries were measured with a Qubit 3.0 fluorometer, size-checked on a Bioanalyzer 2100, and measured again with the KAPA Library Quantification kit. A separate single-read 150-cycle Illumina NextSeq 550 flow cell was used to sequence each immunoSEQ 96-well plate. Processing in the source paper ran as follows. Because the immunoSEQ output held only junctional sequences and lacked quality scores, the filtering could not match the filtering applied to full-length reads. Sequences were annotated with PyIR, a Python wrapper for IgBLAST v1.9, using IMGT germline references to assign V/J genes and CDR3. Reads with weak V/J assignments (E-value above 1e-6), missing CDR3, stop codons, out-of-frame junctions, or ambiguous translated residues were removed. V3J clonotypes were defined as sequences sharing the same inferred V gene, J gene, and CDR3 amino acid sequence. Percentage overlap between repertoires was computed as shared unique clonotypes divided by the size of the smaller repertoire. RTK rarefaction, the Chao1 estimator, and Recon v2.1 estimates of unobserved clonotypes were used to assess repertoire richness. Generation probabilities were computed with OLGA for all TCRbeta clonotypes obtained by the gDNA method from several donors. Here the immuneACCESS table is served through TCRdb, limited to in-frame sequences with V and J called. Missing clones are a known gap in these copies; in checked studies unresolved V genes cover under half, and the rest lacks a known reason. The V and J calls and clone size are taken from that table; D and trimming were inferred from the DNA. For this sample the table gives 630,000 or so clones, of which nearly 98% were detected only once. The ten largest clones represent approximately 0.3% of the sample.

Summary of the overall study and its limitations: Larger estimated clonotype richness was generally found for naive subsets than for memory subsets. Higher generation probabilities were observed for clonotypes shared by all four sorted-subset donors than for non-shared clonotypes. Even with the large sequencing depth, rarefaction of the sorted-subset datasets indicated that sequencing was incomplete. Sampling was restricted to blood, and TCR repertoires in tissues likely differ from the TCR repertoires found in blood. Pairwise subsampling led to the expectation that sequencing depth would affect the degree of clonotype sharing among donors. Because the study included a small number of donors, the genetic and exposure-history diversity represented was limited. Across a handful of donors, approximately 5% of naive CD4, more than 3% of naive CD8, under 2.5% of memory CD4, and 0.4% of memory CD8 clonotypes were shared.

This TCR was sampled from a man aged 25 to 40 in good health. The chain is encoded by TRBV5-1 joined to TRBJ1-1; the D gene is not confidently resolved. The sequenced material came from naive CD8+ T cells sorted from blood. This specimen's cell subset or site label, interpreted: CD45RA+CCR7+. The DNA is TGCGCCAGCAGCTTGAATAAATACGGCGGACGGAACACTGAAGCTTTCTTT. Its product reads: CASSLNKYGGRNTEAFF.